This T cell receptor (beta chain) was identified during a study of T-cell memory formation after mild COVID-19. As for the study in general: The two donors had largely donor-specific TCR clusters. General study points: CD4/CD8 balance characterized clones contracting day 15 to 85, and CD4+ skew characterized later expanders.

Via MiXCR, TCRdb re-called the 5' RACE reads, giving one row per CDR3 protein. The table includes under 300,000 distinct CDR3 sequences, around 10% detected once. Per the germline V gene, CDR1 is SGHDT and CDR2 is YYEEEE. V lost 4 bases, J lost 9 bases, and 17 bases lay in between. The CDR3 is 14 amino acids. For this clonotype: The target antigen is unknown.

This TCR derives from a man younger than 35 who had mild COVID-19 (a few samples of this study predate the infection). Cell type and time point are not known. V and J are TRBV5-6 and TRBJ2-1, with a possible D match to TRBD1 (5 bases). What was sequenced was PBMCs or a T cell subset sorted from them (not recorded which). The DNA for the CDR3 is TGTGCCAGCAGCCGCGACACATTTGGGGCTGAGCAGTTCTTC. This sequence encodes CASSRDTFGAEQFF.